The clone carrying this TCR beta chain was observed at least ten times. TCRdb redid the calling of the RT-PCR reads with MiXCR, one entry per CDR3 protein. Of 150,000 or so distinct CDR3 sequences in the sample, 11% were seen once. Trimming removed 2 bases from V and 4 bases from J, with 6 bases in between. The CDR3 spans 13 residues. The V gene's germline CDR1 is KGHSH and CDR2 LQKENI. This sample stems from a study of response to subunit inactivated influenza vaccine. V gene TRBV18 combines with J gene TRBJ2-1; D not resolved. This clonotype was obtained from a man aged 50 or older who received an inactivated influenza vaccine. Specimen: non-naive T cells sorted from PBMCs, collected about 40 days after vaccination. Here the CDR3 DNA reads TGTGCCAGCTCACCAGTTGTTTACAATGAGCAGTTCTTC. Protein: CASSPVVYNEQFF.